Each of the 28 T cell receptor beta chains below was sequenced from the same sample in a study of cytotoxic CD8 clonotypes in ibrutinib-treated CLL. Here immunoSEQ multiplex PCR was the method, and the copy in TCRdb shows in-frame clones only, minus some. The sample has 150,000 or so clones; about 72% are singletons. The sequencing used PBMCs, collected after 12 months of ibrutinib treatment. Receptors originate from a human donor with chronic lymphocytic leukemia.

The chain combines TRBV7-9 with TRBJ2-4; D is possibly TRBD2 (5 bases). This CDR3 has 17 amino acids. V shed 5 bases and J shed 0 bases, with 17 bases lying between them. Germline lookup yields CDR1 SEHNR and CDR2 FQNEAQ (reference sequence). This CDR3 is CASSPPVLGLAKNIQYF. The CDR3 region has the DNA TGTGCCAGCAGCCCCCCAGTACTTGGACTAGCCAAAAACATTCAGTACTTC.

This clone showed up just once. This rearrangement joins TRBV18 to TRBJ1-5; no definite D call. V was clipped by 3 bases and J by 3 bases, with 15 bases between them. Germline loops: CDR1 KGHSH, CDR2 LQKENI. The length of the CDR3 is 16 residues. CDR3 amino acids: CASSPPSGEHNQPQHF. Written as DNA, the CDR3 is TGTGCCAGCTCACCCCCGAGCGGGGAACACAATCAGCCCCAGCATTTT.

The chain is built from TRBV10-3 and TRBJ2-5, with 15 nucleotides matching TRBD2. The CDR3 is made up of 15 amino acids. Unmatched junction bases numbered 3, after V lost 5 bases and J lost 5 bases. Germline values: CDR1 ENHRY, CDR2 SYGVKD. The chain's CDR3 is CAISSGTSGGETQYF. The CDR3 region has the DNA TGTGCCATCAGTTCCGGGACTAGCGGGGGGGAGACCCAGTACTTC.

This rearrangement joins TRBV7-9 to TRBJ1-2, with D maybe TRBD1 (5 bases). The length of the CDR3 is 19 residues. The V gene lost 5 bases and the J gene lost 2 bases, with 27 bases spanning the gap. CDR1 is SEHNR, CDR2 FQNEAQ, per germline (reference sequence). The CDR3 loop is CASSPEGWYQWTINYGYTF. Written as DNA, the CDR3 is TGTGCCAGCAGCCCAGAGGGGTGGTACCAATGGACTATCAACTATGGCTACACCTTC.

This clone showed up just a few times. The chain combines TRBV7-7 with TRBJ2-6; D is unclear. Trimming stripped 1 base from V and 0 bases from J, with 7 bases between. The germline gives CDR1 SSHAT, CDR2 FNYEAQ (reference sequence). This CDR3 has 16 residues. The chain's CDR3 is CASSLGPSSGANVLTF. Here the CDR3 DNA reads TGTGCCAGCAGCTTAGGTCCCAGCTCTGGGGCCAACGTCCTGACTTTC. Drawing the rest from reference TRBV7-7 and TRBJ2-6, the complete variable domain is GAGVSQSPRYKVTKRGQDVTLRCDPISSHATLYWYQQALGQGPEFLTYFNYEAQPDKSGLPSDRFSAERPEGSISTLTIQRTEQRDSAMYRCASSLGPSSGANVLTFGAGSRLTVL.

V is TRBV13 and J is TRBJ1-4; 7 bases match TRBD1. V trimming: 7 bases; J trimming: 5 bases; junction bases outside the gene matches: 7. In germline, CDR1 is PRHDT, CDR2 FYEKMQ (reference sequence). CDR3 length: 14 amino acids. This CDR3 is CASTSATGNEKLFF. DNA of the CDR3: TGTGCCAGCACCTCCGCGACAGGGAATGAAAAACTGTTTTTT.

The sample holds one count of this clone. The chain combines TRBV27 with TRBJ1-5; tentatively, D is TRBD1 (5 bases). Trimming removed 5 bases at V and 7 bases at J, with 18 bases between. The germline V gene has CDR1 MNHEY and CDR2 SMNVEV (reference sequence). This CDR3 region has 15 residues. CDR3 sequence reads: CASSDIWGEDQPQHF. The CDR3 bases are TGTGCCAGCAGTGACATTTGGGGGGAGGACCAGCCCCAGCATTTT.

This chain uses TRBV27 with TRBJ2-3; 7 bases align to TRBD2. There are 15 residues in the CDR3. Germline CDR1 MNHEY, CDR2 SMNVEV (reference sequence). The V segment lost 6 bases and the J segment 4 bases; nucleotides outside the gene matches: 10. The CDR3 DNA follows: TGTGCCAGCAGCCCCTGGGCGGGGGTCTCAGATACGCAGTATTTT. Its translation is CASSPWAGVSDTQYF.

This clone was observed once. The genes are TRBV28 and TRBJ1-6; D gene uncertain. CDR1 MDHEN and CDR2 SYDVKM come from the germline V gene. Trimming removed 5 bases from V and 3 bases from J, with 11 bases in between. The CDR3 has 15 amino acids. The CDR3 DNA follows: TGTGCCAGCAGTGTCCAGTTTCTCTATAATTCACCCCTCCACTTT. This sequence encodes CASSVQFLYNSPLHF.

This clone was counted a few times. The V and J genes are TRBV7-2 and TRBJ2-3; D remains unclear. The CDR3 totals 15 residues. Germline V gene sequence: CDR1 SGHTA, CDR2 FQGNSA. V lost 7 bases, J lost 2 bases, and 16 bases lay in between. For the CDR3, the DNA is TGTGCCAGCACCCCGCCTCCCCTCTACACAGATACGCAGTATTTT. This codes for CASTPPPLYTDTQYF.

The chain recombines TRBV18 with TRBJ2-7, with 7 bases matching TRBD1. The ends lost 3 bases at V and 9 bases at J; junction bases unmatched: 11. The germline CDR1 and CDR2 sequences are KGHSH and LQKENI. The CDR3 is made up of 14 amino acids. The CDR3 loop reads CASSPDRVKDVQYF. Here the CDR3 DNA reads TGTGCCAGCTCACCCGACAGGGTTAAAGATGTGCAGTACTTC.

The chain employs TRBV27 and TRBJ1-2; D gene ambiguous. Trimming stripped 8 bases from V and 8 bases from J, with 12 bases between. This CDR3 region has 11 residues. Germline loops: CDR1 MNHEY, CDR2 SMNVEV (reference sequence). In nucleotides, the CDR3 is TGTGCCAGCGGAAGGCTCCGGGGCTACACCTTC. The encoded protein is CASGRLRGYTF.

V and J are TRBV5-1 and TRBJ2-1; D not resolved. CDR3 length equals 15 residues. V lost 2 bases and J lost 7, with 16 bases in between. Germline CDR1 is SGHRS and CDR2 is YFSETQ. CDR3 sequence (DNA): TGCGCCAGCAGCTTTGACTCATCCCTGGGGAATGAGCAGTTCTTC. This gives the protein CASSFDSSLGNEQFF.

The gene calls are TRBV27 and TRBJ1-2; D unresolved. Trimming removed 3 bases from V and 2 bases from J, with 7 bases in between. Germline V gives CDR1 MNHEY, CDR2 SMNVEV (reference sequence). The CDR3 totals 13 residues. DNA for the CDR3: TGTGCCAGCAGTTTGGTCAAGAACTATGGCTACACCTTC. Its translation: CASSLVKNYGYTF.

CDR3 nucleotide sequence: TGCAGCGTTATAGTAGCTAGCGGGGGGGCCTTCGGATACCTCACAGATACGCAGTATTTT. Translation gives CSVIVASGGAFGYLTDTQYF. The chain links TRBV29-1 to TRBJ2-3, with 12 positions matching TRBD2. This CDR3 spans 20 amino acids. V lost 5 bases and J lost 2; bases outside the gene matches: 20. Germline lookup yields CDR1 SQVTM and CDR2 ANQGSEA.

The chain combines TRBV6-4 with TRBJ1-6; possibly TRBD1 for D (5 bases). The V gene lost 4 bases and the J gene lost 7 bases, with 20 bases spanning the gap. There are 17 residues in the CDR3. Germline loops: CDR1 MRHNA, CDR2 SNTAGT. This CDR3 reads CASSVRLLGVTNSPLHF. As DNA, the CDR3 is TGTGCCAGCAGTGTTCGTTTGTTGGGGGTAACAAATTCACCCCTCCACTTT.

V is TRBV5-6 and J is TRBJ2-2; D is perhaps TRBD1 (6 bases). The CDR3 is 15 residues long. V lost 4 bases and J lost 5, with 15 bases in between. The germline gives CDR1 SGHDT, CDR2 YYEEEE. In DNA, the CDR3 is TGTGCCAGCAGCCCCGGGACAAGGGGTACCGGGGAGCTGTTTTTT. Translated, it gives CASSPGTRGTGELFF.

This chain links TRBV2 with TRBJ1-5; TRBD1 matches at 8 bases. The J segment lost 5 bases and the V segment lost 4 bases, leaving 4 bases of the junction unmatched. Germline V gene lookup returns CDR1 SNHLY and CDR2 FYNNEI. This CDR3 spans 14 amino acids. CDR3 in amino acids: CASSGMDRDQPQHF. DNA for the CDR3: TGTGCCAGCAGTGGGATGGACAGGGATCAGCCCCAGCATTTT.

The rearrangement links TRBV5-1 to TRBJ2-2; D is unclear. This CDR3 has 13 residues. Germline V lookup: CDR1 SGHRS, CDR2 YFSETQ. V was trimmed by 0 bases and J by 8 bases, leaving 8 bases between them. The CDR3 nucleotides are TGCGCCAGCAGCTTGGAGAACGTGGGGGAGCTGTTTTTT. Its translation is CASSLENVGELFF. Based on the CDR3 plus reference TRBV5-1 and TRBJ2-2, the full variable domain is KAGVTQTPRYLIKTRGQQVTLSCSPISGHRSVSWYQQTPGQGLQFLFEYFSETQRNKGNFPGRFSGRQFSNSRSEMNVSTLELGDSALYLCASSLENVGELFFGEGSRLTVL.

This clone turned up a few times. The chain uses TRBV6-5 and TRBJ1-4; TRBD1 agrees at 11 bases. From germline, CDR1 is MNHEY and CDR2 SVGAGI. The CDR3 has 13 residues. V trimming: 8 bases; J trimming: 7 bases; junction bases outside the gene matches: 3. The CDR3 DNA follows: TGTGCCAGCCTTGGACAGGGGGCTGAAAAACTGTTTTTT. Translated, it gives CASLGQGAEKLFF.

This sequence joins TRBV6-5 and TRBJ2-2; a weak D match, TRBD2 (5 bases). Germline-derived CDR1 and CDR2 are MNHEY and SVGAGI. The V gene lost 5 bases and the J gene lost 5 bases, with 12 bases spanning the gap. The CDR3 has 14 amino acids. The CDR3 DNA is TGTGCCAGCAGTCTTTGGACGGGGACCGGGGAGCTGTTTTTT. Amino acids: CASSLWTGTGELFF.

CDR3 amino acids: CASSQQWAGTEAFF. CDR3 sequence (DNA): TGCGCCAGCAGCCAACAGTGGGCTGGGACTGAAGCTTTCTTT. The chain joins TRBV4-1 to TRBJ1-1; D call uncertain. Trimming took 2 bases from V and 5 from J, leaving 12 bases between them. This CDR3 spans 14 amino acids. The germline CDR1 and CDR2 sequences are MGHRA and YSYEKL.

The CDR3 region is CASSSTGQGKAFF. Here the CDR3 DNA reads TGTGCCAGCAGCTCTACTGGACAGGGCAAGGCTTTCTTT. The chain has TRBV7-2 and TRBJ1-1; 8 bases match TRBD1. The CDR3 is 13 amino acids. Germline V gene data show CDR1 as SGHTA and CDR2 as FQGNSA. Trimming cost V 4 bases and J 11 bases; bases outside gene matches: 9.

A few counts support this clone. This sequence joins TRBV4-1 and TRBJ1-2; the D is unclear. Trimming left V 0 bases short and J 8 bases short, with 10 bases between. CDR3 size: 13 residues. Looked up from germline, CDR1 is MGHRA and CDR2 is YSYEKL. The DNA for the CDR3 is TGCGCCAGCAGCCAAGAACAGTTTCAGGGCTACACCTTC. This encodes CASSQEQFQGYTF.

Concerning this clone: Other DNA sequences from this sample encode an identical CDR3 as well. V gene TRBV28 combines with J gene TRBJ1-2; D might be TRBD1 (5 bases). The V and J ends lost 8 bases and 3 bases respectively, with 10 bases between them. The CDR3 totals 12 residues. Germline V lookup: CDR1 MDHEN, CDR2 SYDVKM. CDR3 sequence: CASRTGDYGYTF. The DNA for the CDR3 is TGTGCCAGCCGTACGGGGGACTATGGCTACACCTTC.

V gene TRBV2 combines with J gene TRBJ2-3; D might be TRBD1 or TRBD2, each matching 5 bases. V lost 6 bases, J lost 11 bases, and 24 bases lay in between. CDR3 length equals 15 residues. The germline V gene encodes CDR1 SNHLY and CDR2 FYNNEI. This CDR3 reads CASRDAGTQEEGQYF. The CDR3 DNA reads as TGTGCCAGCAGGGACGCCGGGACCCAAGAAGAAGGGCAGTATTTT.

This clone was observed once. The chain couples TRBV27 to TRBJ1-1, with 7 positions matching TRBD1. This CDR3 has 15 residues. J was trimmed by 4 bases and V by 2 bases; bases with no gene match: 7. Germline CDR1 MNHEY, CDR2 SMNVEV (reference sequence). CDR3 nucleotides: TGTGCCAGCAGTTTAACCCCGACAGGGAGCACTGAAGCTTTCTTT. The encoded protein is CASSLTPTGSTEAFF.

The chain couples TRBV10-2 to TRBJ2-7; TRBD2 matches at 7 bases. V shed 3 bases and J 3 bases; nucleotides not matched to a gene: 5. The CDR3 length is 14 residues. From germline, CDR1 is WSHSY and CDR2 SAAADI. CDR3 amino acids: CASSEGASGYEQYF. The CDR3 bases are TGCGCCAGCAGTGAAGGGGCTAGCGGCTACGAGCAGTACTTC.